This TCR beta chain was retrieved from a study of identifying expanded T cells in peripheral blood (dated by TCRdb to between 2018 and 2021). Context from the whole study: Four technical replicates, made by sequencing separate aliquots from the same pool of genomic DNA, were compared pairwise. Broad study findings and their caveats: Approximately 1.2 differentially abundant clones were flagged by the binomial model between technical replicates, whereas about 15 and 18 were flagged over approximately two weeks and four weeks, respectively. In all healthy donors, the variance in clone template counts between samples taken two to three weeks apart rose significantly as total template count increased. The authors expected biological variance in healthy repertoires might increase further over much longer intervals such as months to years. Both the number of clones called differentially abundant and the false-positive rate were significantly reduced by the beta-binomial model across all healthy-donor time intervals.

The germline V and J ends show losses of 4 bases and 4 bases respectively, and no gene match explains 9 bases of the junction. CDR3 length: 15 amino acids, cysteine to phenylalanine. The retained sequence is limited to the CDR3, 45 bases, with the frame set at the first base. As encoded in the germline V gene (reference sequence), CDR1 is LNHDA while CDR2 is SQIVND. During the collection period, no infections or other immune events were recorded for the healthy donors. Time-dependent variance in a beta-binomial model of T-cell clone differential abundance was calibrated using healthy-donor blood repertoires as a training cohort. The training cohort included approximately 10 healthy donors, of whom 3 were female and 7 were male. Donor ages ranged from about 25 to 64 years, with an average of around 45 years. Obtained from a commercial supplier, whole blood was collected from each healthy donor at three time points set two to three weeks apart. Genomic DNA was extracted from unsorted whole blood for immunosequencing.

A note on this clone: There is no known antigen for this receptor. Per-nucleotide qualities are absent, and no much larger clonotype sits a single base away.

The immunoSEQ Assay, which uses bias-controlled multiplex PCR amplification of genomic DNA, was used to profile TCRbeta CDR3 regions. The paper's data handling went like this. The absolute abundance of each unique TCRbeta CDR3 region was quantified after sequences were collapsed and filtered. Differential abundance was tested with a binomial (Fisher-equivalent) model and with a beta-binomial model adding time-dependent variance fitted from healthy donors. Clones with fewer than 5 combined templates were excluded, and clones with Benjamini-Hochberg FDR below 0.01 were called differentially abundant. Beta-binomial variance was modeled as a function of total template count across the two samples using the form v = (b*log(k)+a)^2. Drawn from immuneACCESS, this table holds only the in-frame rearrangements with V and J called that TCRdb kept. Clones are partly lost; checked studies trace under half to an unresolved V gene and leave the rest unexplained. That table gives V, J and clone size, and the DNA gave D and trimming. Recorded for this sample are 60,000 to 65,000 clones; around 81% of them occurred a single time. The leading ten clones occupy approximately 19% of the sample.

The specimen sequenced was blood. This clonotype originated in a person between 18 and 69 years old in good health. The sequence is built from TRBV19 and TRBJ2-7; 8 bases in between match TRBD2. The sequence in DNA is TGTGCCAGTAGTACGTCCGGGACTAGAACTTACGAGCAGTACTTC. Its protein is CASSTSGTRTYEQYF.